Sequencing of this T cell receptor beta chain was carried out in a study of blood T cell repertoires in COVID-19. The table came from immunoSEQ multiplex PCR; TCRdb's copy has only in-frame clones and leaves some out. The table lists under 200,000 clones, about 80% of them singletons. Germline-derived CDR1 and CDR2 are LGHDT and YNNKEL (reference sequence). CDR3 length: 14 amino acids. The junction had 2 bases not matched to a gene; V was cut back by 3 bases and J by 4 bases. The chain couples TRBV3-1 (or the pseudogene TRBV3-2) to TRBJ2-5, with 10 bases lining up with TRBD1. The sample comprised PBMCs or T cells enriched from blood (not recorded which). The sequence came from a man aged 50 or older who had recovered from COVID-19. The CDR3 region is CASSQTGGGETQYF. The CDR3 nucleotides are TGTGCCAGCAGCCAGACAGGGGGCGGAGAGACCCAGTACTTC.